This T cell receptor (beta chain) was observed in a study of neurological immune-mediated disorders. TCRdb redid the calling of the 5' RACE reads with MiXCR, one entry per CDR3 protein. The table lists about 90,000 distinct CDR3 sequences, approximately 13% of them singletons, with just under 5% in the top ten. Time point: longitudinal time-point 2. Ten or more counts support this clonotype. CDR1 is SGHDT, CDR2 YYEEEE, per germline. The V segment lost 3 bases and the J segment 0 bases; nucleotides outside the gene matches: 5. CDR3 length: 18 amino acids. V usage is TRBV5-6 and J usage is TRBJ1-6, with 11 bases matching TRBD1. This clonotype originated in a female donor with HTLV-1-associated myelopathy (HAM/TSP). Sequenced input: PBMCs. The CDR3 region is CASSSDRGRFSYNSPLHF. In DNA form, the CDR3 reads TGTGCCAGCAGCTCGGACAGGGGGCGCTTCTCCTATAATTCACCCCTCCACTTT.